This TCR beta chain emerged from a study of cytomegalovirus exposure and HLA in healthy donors. Notes on the study in general: Cytomegalovirus status was reportedly diagnosed by the classifier with high sensitivity and specificity. The study found most TCR sequences rare, yet found some public TCRs in many donors. Among the CMV-associated chains, a few were confirmed in vitro as specific for CMV antigens.

The table lists this clone with a count of one. The antigen is undetermined. Germline-derived CDR1 and CDR2 are SNHLY and FYNNEI. The V and J ends lost 8 bases and 7 bases, in that order; junction bases with no gene match: 4. This CDR3 comprises 12 residues. Only in-frame clones appear in the TCRdb table, and some are missing; sequencing was by immunoSEQ multiplex PCR. Altogether about 400,000 clones are present, roughly 89% being singletons, with the ten largest covering approximately 0.8%. Source material: PBMCs. The TCR originated in a woman younger than 35 in good health and CMV-seronegative. The chain recombines TRBV2 with TRBJ1-4; 7 bases map to TRBD1. The DNA for the CDR3 is TGTGCCAGCGACAGGGAAGGTGAAAAACTGTTTTTT. Translated: CASDREGEKLFF.